These T cell receptor beta chains were read from a single sample in a study of T cell responses to AZD1222 COVID-19 vaccine. Assay used: immunoSEQ multiplex PCR; TCRdb lists only in-frame clones, some missing. The table includes over 110,000 clones, roughly 88% detected once. This material consisted of peripheral blood, taken 28 days after the second AZD1222 dose. These receptors originate from an adult who received the AZD1222 COVID-19 vaccine. Each CDR3 is given with its conserved first and last residue. The D gene is left open where the match is weak. Clone size appears in some rows only: once, few, many, or a class for an expanded clone.

TRBV4-3	TRBJ2-3	-	15	few	TGCGCCAGCAGCCAAGATGAGGGTTCTGTGGGGACGCAGTATTTT	CASSQDEGSVGTQYF
TRBV27	TRBJ2-1	-	12	few	TGTGCCAGCAGTTTATCCGCGCGGTCCCTGATCTTC	CASSLSARSLIF
TRBV27	TRBJ1-5	-	13	-	TGTGCCAGCAGTTTGCGTGGCAATCAGCCCCAGCATTTT	CASSLRGNQPQHF
TRBV5-1	TRBJ2-6	-	14	-	TGCGCCAGCAAGGAGAACTCTGGGGCCAACGTCCTGACTTTC	CASKENSGANVLTF
TRBV5-5	TRBJ1-5	-	14	-	TGTGCCAGCAGCCCCGGGGGGATGGCTCAGCCCCAGCATTTT	CASSPGGMAQPQHF
TRBV27	TRBJ2-7	-	15	-	TGTGCCAGCAGTTTGGGAGCAGGGACCCCCTACGAGCAGTACTTC	CASSLGAGTPYEQYF
TRBV5-1	TRBJ2-2	-	14	-	TGCGCCAGCAGCCCTCTATTGAACACCGGGGAGCTGTTTTTT	CASSPLLNTGELFF
TRBV6-5	TRBJ1-1	TRBD1	16	once	TGTGCCAGCAGTTACACGACCAGGGGGGCGGTCACTGAAGCTTTCTTT	CASSYTTRGAVTEAFF
TRBV7-6	TRBJ2-7	TRBD2	16	-	TGTGCCAGCAGCTTAGAGGCGGGAGAGCCGCCCTACGAGCAGTACTTC	CASSLEAGEPPYEQYF
TRBV7-3	TRBJ2-3	-	13	-	TGTGCCAGCAGCTTTGGAGGTTCAGATACGCAGTATTTT	CASSFGGSDTQYF
TRBV4-3	TRBJ2-3	TRBD2	14	-	TGCGCCAGCAGCCCTAGCGGGAGACCAGATACGCAGTATTTT	CASSPSGRPDTQYF
TRBV6-5	TRBJ2-2	-	14	-	TGTGCCAGCAGCCCAGGGGGGCACGCCGGGGAGCTGTTTTTT	CASSPGGHAGELFF
TRBV19	TRBJ1-1	-	13	-	TGTGCCAGTAGTAATTCCGGGTCCTATGAAGCTTTCTTT	CASSNSGSYEAFF
TRBV11-1	TRBJ2-3	TRBD2	16	-	TGTGCCAGCAGCTTAGACCCTGGACTAGCGACAGATACGCAGTATTTT	CASSLDPGLATDTQYF
TRBV7-2	TRBJ2-7	-	14	few	TGTGCCAGCAGCGCCCGTCCAGGGGCCTACGAGCAGTACTTC	CASSARPGAYEQYF
TRBV6-5	TRBJ1-3	TRBD1	14	-	TGTGCCAGCAGTCCGGACAGGGGGGGAAACACCATATATTTT	CASSPDRGGNTIYF
TRBV5-1	TRBJ2-2	-	14	-	TGCGCCAGCAGAGGGGATCCCAACACCGGGGAGCTGTTTTTT	CASRGDPNTGELFF
TRBV18	TRBJ1-6	TRBD1	14	few	TGTGCCAGCTCACCGGACAGGGGTAATTCACCCCTCCACTTT	CASSPDRGNSPLHF
TRBV18	TRBJ2-6	-	15	-	TGTGCCAGCTCACCACCCGGCTCTGGGGCCAACGTCCTGACTTTC	CASSPPGSGANVLTF
TRBV7-6	TRBJ2-5	TRBD2	15	-	TGTGCCAGCAGGATACTAGCGGGCATTCAAGAGACCCAGTACTTC	CASRILAGIQETQYF
TRBV10-3	TRBJ1-2	-	13	-	TGTGCCATCAGGGACAGATCTAACTATGGCTACACCTTC	CAIRDRSNYGYTF
TRBV21-1	TRBJ1-1	-	15	-	TGTGCCAGCAGCTCCCAGGACAGGGTGGGGACTGAAGCTTTCTTT	CASSSQDRVGTEAFF
TRBV7-2	TRBJ2-7	-	12	-	TGTGCCAGCAGCTCGTCGGCCTACGAGCAGTACTTC	CASSSSAYEQYF
TRBV3-1/TRBV3-2	TRBJ2-1	TRBD2	16	-	TGTGCCAGCAGCAGACTAGCGGGGGAATCCTACAATGAGCAGTTCTTC	CASSRLAGESYNEQFF
TRBV5-6	TRBJ2-2	TRBD1	16	-	TGTGCCAGCAGCGAGGGACAGGGGGTAAACACCGGGGAGCTGTTTTTT	CASSEGQGVNTGELFF
TRBV27	TRBJ1-2	TRBD1	13	once	TGTGCCAGCAGGGGGGACAGGGCCTATGGCTACACCTTC	CASRGDRAYGYTF
TRBV19	TRBJ1-6	-	17	-	TGTGCCAGTACATCCACAGGTGTTAGCTCCTATAATTCACCCCTCCACTTT	CASTSTGVSSYNSPLHF
TRBV7-3	TRBJ2-4	-	14	-	TGTGCCAGCACCTCCCCCCGTCCCAAAAACATTCAGTACTTC	CASTSPRPKNIQYF
TRBV7-9	TRBJ1-6	TRBD1	14	-	TGTGCCAGCAGCCGGGGACAGAATAATTCACCCCTCCACTTT	CASSRGQNNSPLHF
TRBV11-1	TRBJ1-2	-	13	-	TGTGCCAGCAGCTTATTCCGTGGGTATGGCTACACCTTC	CASSLFRGYGYTF
TRBV11-1	TRBJ2-5	TRBD2	16	-	TGTGCCAGCAGCCCGGGGACTAGCGGGAGCCAAGAGACCCAGTACTTC	CASSPGTSGSQETQYF
TRBV7-2	TRBJ1-2	-	16	-	TGTGCCAGCAGCTCCGACTGGGGGACGGCTAACTATGGCTACACCTTC	CASSSDWGTANYGYTF
TRBV7-9	TRBJ1-1	-	14	-	TGTGCCAGCAGCTTAGACGGTTTGGGCTATGAAGCTTTCTTT	CASSLDGLGYEAFF
TRBV30	TRBJ1-3	-	14	-	TGTGCCTGGACGAGGGACACGACTGGAAACACCATATATTTT	CAWTRDTTGNTIYF
TRBV27	TRBJ1-5	TRBD1	19	once	TGTGCCAGCAGTTTTCGGGTGGGGGGACAGGTATGGCGAAATCAGCCCCAGCATTTT	CASSFRVGGQVWRNQPQHF
TRBV6-5	TRBJ2-1	TRBD2	15	-	TGTGCCAGCAGTCCTAGCGGGGGGGCCCACAATGAGCAGTTCTTC	CASSPSGGAHNEQFF
TRBV6-6	TRBJ2-3	TRBD2	16	-	TGTGCCAGCAGTTACTCTCTAGCGGGGGGCACAGATACGCAGTATTTT	CASSYSLAGGTDTQYF
TRBV28	TRBJ1-6	TRBD1	16	-	TGTGCCAGCAGAGAGGGGACAGGCAACTATAATTCACCCCTCCACTTT	CASREGTGNYNSPLHF
TRBV5-1	TRBJ1-1	TRBD1	13	-	TGCGCCAGCAGCAAGGAGGACAGGGCGGAAGCTTTCTTT	CASSKEDRAEAFF
TRBV19	TRBJ2-2	TRBD1	15	-	TGTGCCAGTAGTCCCGGGACAGGTCGAACGAGGGAGCTGTTTTTT	CASSPGTGRTRELFF
TRBV10-3	TRBJ2-1	TRBD2	15	-	TGTGCCATCAGTGATTTTCAGCGGGGGGGCAATGAGCAGTTCTTC	CAISDFQRGGNEQFF
TRBV19	TRBJ1-5	-	14	-	TGTGCCACCACAGAAAGGGGGGCTGTTCAGCCCCAGCATTTT	CATTERGAVQPQHF
TRBV3-1/TRBV3-2	TRBJ1-1	-	13	-	TGTGCCAGCAGCCACGAGCTGAACACTGAAGCTTTCTTT	CASSHELNTEAFF
TRBV4-1	TRBJ1-2	TRBD1	15	-	TGCGCCAGCAGCCAAGATAGATGGGGGACAGTGGGCTACACCTTC	CASSQDRWGTVGYTF
TRBV7-2	TRBJ2-1	TRBD2	16	-	TGTGCCAGCAGCCTGTCGCTAGCGGCCTCCTACAATGAGCAGTTCTTC	CASSLSLAASYNEQFF
TRBV28	TRBJ2-3	TRBD2	16	-	TGTGCCAGCAGTTCCCGTTGGGAGGGGATCACAGATACGCAGTATTTT	CASSSRWEGITDTQYF
TRBV10-3	TRBJ2-1	-	12	-	TGTGCCATCAGTGAGCCCTACAATGAGCAGTTCTTC	CAISEPYNEQFF
TRBV2	TRBJ2-6	-	15	-	TGTGCCAGCAGTGACTGGAGCTCTGGGGCCAACGTCCTGACTTTC	CASSDWSSGANVLTF
TRBV5-1	TRBJ1-2	-	17	once	TGCGCCAGCAGCTTGGAGGCAGGCACCGGTAGGCTTTATGGCTACACCTTC	CASSLEAGTGRLYGYTF
TRBV7-3	TRBJ2-1	TRBD1	16	-	TGTGCCAGCAGTTCCGCAGACAGGGTAGGGTTTGGGGAGCAGTTCTTC	CASSSADRVGFGEQFF
TRBV6-5	TRBJ1-1	-	14	-	TGTGCCAGCAGTTACTCTATGGGATTAGATGAAGCTTTCTTT	CASSYSMGLDEAFF
TRBV5-4	TRBJ1-6	-	19	-	TGTGCCAGCAGCCTCGGGCCAGGAGTCCTTAGCTCCTATAATTCACCCCTCCACTTT	CASSLGPGVLSSYNSPLHF
TRBV5-1	TRBJ1-6	TRBD1	14	-	TGCGCCAGCAGCCCGCAGGGGGATGGTGCACCCCTCCACTTT	CASSPQGDGAPLHF
TRBV6-2/TRBV6-3	TRBJ1-5	TRBD1	17	-	TGTGCCAGCAGTGGACAGGCCGTCGTTTATAGCAATCAGCCCCAGCATTTT	CASSGQAVVYSNQPQHF
TRBV5-6	TRBJ1-6	-	14	-	TGTGCCAGCAGCTTTGCGGGGATTAATTCACCCCTCCACTTT	CASSFAGINSPLHF
TRBV5-5	TRBJ1-1	-	16	-	TGTGCCAGCAGCTTTCAGCCTGCTCTCCCGAACACTGAAGCTTTCTTT	CASSFQPALPNTEAFF
TRBV7-2	TRBJ1-5	-	15	-	TGTGCCAGCAGCCAGCGATCGACGAGCAATCAGCCCCAGCATTTT	CASSQRSTSNQPQHF